This is a list of T cell receptor beta chains from one sample in a study of shared clonotypes between healthy human individuals. Data came from immunoSEQ multiplex PCR; TCRdb stores just in-frame clones and leaves some out. The repertoire holds about 990,000 clones, with around 78% as singletons. Sequenced: memory CD4+ T cells from PBMCs. The receptors originated from a man younger than 35 in good health. Some clones in this sample may be carry-over from other donors' samples. The CDR3 runs from the conserved cysteine through the conserved F or W. Fields, in order: clone size, J gene, V gene, D gene, CDR3 DNA, CDR3 protein. A D gene is named only where the DNA matches it firmly. Some rows mark clone size as missing; the rest say once, few, many or name a class of expanded clone.

>.|TRBJ2-3|TRBV5-4|.
TGTGCCAGCAGCTGGGGATCCCGCCACGATACGCAGTATTTT
CASSWGSRHDTQYF
>.|TRBJ1-2|TRBV9|.
TGTGCCAGCAGCCCCCCGGGGCAGGCCATAGGCTACACCTTC
CASSPPGQAIGYTF
>once|TRBJ2-2|TRBV27|TRBD2
TGTGCCAGCAGTTTAGAAGCGGGAGGGCCGAGGGACACCGGGGAGCTGTTTTTT
CASSLEAGGPRDTGELFF
>once|TRBJ2-1|TRBV4-1|.
TGCGCCAGCAGCCAACTTTACCCACCCGCCTCCTACAATGAGCAGTTCTTC
CASSQLYPPASYNEQFF
>.|TRBJ1-1|TRBV7-2|TRBD1
TGTGCCAGCAGCTTATACCAAACAGGGGCGAACACTGAAGCTTTCTTT
CASSLYQTGANTEAFF
>.|TRBJ1-2|TRBV30|.
TGTGCCTGGAGTGTACTCGCAGGGTCCTATGGCTACACCTTC
CAWSVLAGSYGYTF
>.|TRBJ2-2|TRBV7-3|.
TGTGCCAGCACCCGGGACGTAAACACCGGGGAGCTGTTTTTT
CASTRDVNTGELFF
>.|TRBJ1-2|TRBV20-1|.
TGCAGTGTCCAAGGGTGGAATGGCTACACCTTC
CSVQGWNGYTF
>.|TRBJ2-5|TRBV5-1|.
TGCGCCAGCAGCTTGGCCGCGCCCAGGGACGGAGAGACCCAGTACTTC
CASSLAAPRDGETQYF
>few|TRBJ2-7|TRBV19|.
TGTGCCAGTAGTATAGGTGCCAGGGTCAGCGAGCAGTACTTC
CASSIGARVSEQYF
>.|TRBJ2-3|TRBV2|TRBD2
TGTGCCAGCAGTCCTAGCGGGGAAAGCACAGATACGCAGTATTTT
CASSPSGESTDTQYF
>once|TRBJ1-5|TRBV10-1|.
TGCGCCAGCAGTCCCAACCTGAATCAGCCCCAGCATTTT
CASSPNLNQPQHF
>.|TRBJ2-7|TRBV5-4|.
TGTGCCAGCAGCTTCATGGACAGAAACTACGAGCAGTACTTC
CASSFMDRNYEQYF
>.|TRBJ2-1|TRBV5-1|TRBD2
TGCGCCAGCAACCCGGTGCTAGCGGGCTATTACAATGAGCAGTTCTTC
CASNPVLAGYYNEQFF
>few|TRBJ2-7|TRBV12-5|TRBD2
TGTGCTAGTGGTTTGGGGACTAGCGGGAGGGCCGGTGAGCAGTACTTC
CASGLGTSGRAGEQYF
>many|TRBJ1-2|TRBV6-5|TRBD1
TGTGCCGCCAGACCACAGGGGTCGGGTAACTATGGCTACACCTTC
CAARPQGSGNYGYTF
>.|TRBJ2-2|TRBV28|.
TGTGCCAGCAGTTTGCGAAGGCCGAACACCGGGGAGCTGTTTTTT
CASSLRRPNTGELFF
>.|TRBJ2-5|TRBV10-3|TRBD2
TGTGCCATCAGTGGTTTAGCGGGGGGATCGGGGACCCAGTACTTC
CAISGLAGGSGTQYF
>.|TRBJ1-3|TRBV4-3|.
TGCGCCAGCAGCCTCATGGGGGCAGTAACCTCTGGAAACACCATATATTTT
CASSLMGAVTSGNTIYF
>.|TRBJ1-1|TRBV19|.
TGTGCCAGTAGTTTCGGGGCCAGCGAAGCTTTCTTT
CASSFGASEAFF
>.|TRBJ2-1|TRBV28|TRBD2
TGTGCCAGCAGCCGACTAGCGGGAGGCCCTCTACAGTTCTTC
CASSRLAGGPLQFF
>.|TRBJ2-1|TRBV28|.
TGTGCCAGCAGTTTTCAGGGCGGCCATGAGCAGTTCTTC
CASSFQGGHEQFF
>.|TRBJ1-1|TRBV2|TRBD1
TGTGCCAGCAGTGGACAGGGGGGACGGAACACTGAAGCTTTCTTT
CASSGQGGRNTEAFF
>.|TRBJ2-7|TRBV4-2|TRBD2
TGTGCCAGCAGCCAAGTTCCAGCGGGAGACGACGAGCAGTACTTC
CASSQVPAGDDEQYF
>.|TRBJ1-2|TRBV6-1|TRBD1
TGTGCCAGCAGTCCCTCCGCCGACAGGGGAGGTGGCTACACCTTC
CASSPSADRGGGYTF
>.|TRBJ1-2|TRBV11-1|.
TGTGCCAGCAGCTTAGGGCTCTATGGCTACACCTTC
CASSLGLYGYTF
>.|TRBJ1-3|TRBV10-1|.
TGCGCCAGCAGTGAGTTACGGCAGGGTGAAGGAAACACCATATATTTT
CASSELRQGEGNTIYF
>few|TRBJ1-1|TRBV15|.
TGTGCCACCAGCAGAGGGTCGATGGGAAACACTGAAGCTTTCTTT
CATSRGSMGNTEAFF
>.|TRBJ1-5|TRBV27|.
TGTGCCAGCAGTCTCCTTGGGGGGTCGTGGAATAATCAGCCCCAGCATTTT
CASSLLGGSWNNQPQHF
>.|TRBJ2-4|TRBV15|TRBD1
TGTGCCACCAGCTACTCCGGGACAGAAAACATTCAGTACTTC
CATSYSGTENIQYF
>.|TRBJ2-2|TRBV2|.
TGTGCCACAAGCCCCCTGGCGGGACACGGGGAGCTGTTTTTT
CATSPLAGHGELFF
>.|TRBJ2-5|TRBV7-2|.
TGTGCCAGCAGTAGAGTCAGGGGTAATGATGAGACCCAGTACTTC
CASSRVRGNDETQYF
>.|TRBJ2-7|TRBV5-1|.
TGCGCCAGCAGCTTGATGGGGAGAACCTACGAGCAGTACTTC
CASSLMGRTYEQYF
>.|TRBJ2-5|TRBV6-5|.
TGTGCCAGCACGAGAGGGCAGGGTGAGACCCAGTACTTC
CASTRGQGETQYF
>.|TRBJ1-1|TRBV27|.
TGTGCCAGCACTTTCCGGGGGGGTACTGAAGCTTTCTTT
CASTFRGGTEAFF
>.|TRBJ2-5|TRBV19|.
TGTGCCAGTAGTACTCAGGCTCCCTGGGGACCCTTTGAGACCCAGTACTTC
CASSTQAPWGPFETQYF
>many|TRBJ1-3|TRBV9|.
TGTGCCAGCAGTACAGGGCCATCCTCTGGAAACACCATATATTTT
CASSTGPSSGNTIYF
>.|TRBJ2-3|TRBV27|TRBD2
TGTGCCAGCAGTTTATCGACTTCACTAGCGGGAGGGCCTTGGGATACGCAGTATTTT
CASSLSTSLAGGPWDTQYF
>.|TRBJ2-2|TRBV5-1|.
TGCGCCAGCAGCTTGGCCGACGGGACTAACACCGGGGAGCTGTTTTTT
CASSLADGTNTGELFF
>.|TRBJ1-2|TRBV5-4|.
TGTGCCAGCAGCTCCATAAAGACAGGAGGCTACACCTTC
CASSSIKTGGYTF
>.|TRBJ1-4|TRBV7-6|.
TGTGCCAGCAGCTTAGCGGCCGATGGCACAAATGAAAAACTGTTTTTT
CASSLAADGTNEKLFF
>.|TRBJ1-3|TRBV6-5|.
TGTGCCAGCAGTTCCCTAGACCGAAACACCATATATTTT
CASSSLDRNTIYF